This TCR beta chain was observed in a study of cytomegalovirus exposure and HLA in healthy donors. Looking at the study overall: There were some 380 genotyped donors. Of these, roughly 84% fell in the genetic ancestry cluster associated with self-reported Caucasian donors.

Concerning this clone itself: Antigen unknown.

The germline gives CDR1 SGHAT, CDR2 FQNNGV. The V segment lost 4 bases and the J segment 0 bases; nucleotides outside the gene matches: 7. This CDR3 is built from 16 residues. The PCR contained 60 Vbeta and 13 Jbeta primers. The assay was immunoSEQ multiplex PCR, and TCRdb's table has in-frame clones only and misses some. The sample has more than 80,000 clones, around 85% seen once. Study observations and caveats: A later analysis associated 15,000 or so TCR beta sequences with HLA alleles at a 0.05 false discovery rate. Accurate prediction of HLA-A and HLA-B alleles (for most subjects) was reportedly achieved from TCR beta sequences. Sequencing likely caused a cluster of highly shared sequence variants.

The sample taken for sequencing was PBMCs. The clonotype comes from a man in his sixties in good health and CMV-seronegative. The genes are TRBV11-2 and TRBJ2-3, with 7 bases lining up with TRBD1. The CDR3 region is CASSSRGRASTDTQYF. The CDR3 DNA reads TGTGCCAGCAGCTCAAGGGGGCGGGCGAGCACAGATACGCAGTATTTT.